This T cell receptor (beta chain) was found in a study of T cells expressing NK-cell markers (dated by TCRdb to the early 2020s). Describing the broader study: TCR beta-chain repertoires were profiled in sorted CD3+CD56+NKG2C+, CD3+CD56+NKG2C- and CD3+CD56-NKG2C+ T-cell subsets from several donors. Of the eight sequenced donors, seven were found to be HCMV-seropositive and one was found to be HCMV-seronegative. Libraries were sequenced as 2 x 150 bp reads on Illumina HiSeq 2000/2500, MiSeq or NextSeq. Randomly selected healthy volunteers, three men and five women, were used as the eight sequenced donors.

Concerning this clonotype itself: What antigen it recognizes has not been identified.

The CDR3, from cysteine to phenylalanine, totals 16 residues. DNA is not on record. The germline V gene (reference sequence) supplies CDR1 LNHNV and CDR2 YYDKDF. A commercial ELISA kit detecting HCMV-specific IgG in serum was used to determine HCMV serostatus. Ficoll density gradient centrifugation was used to isolate peripheral blood mononuclear cells from blood. These reads were obtained on an Illumina HiSeq 2000. 5'RACE template switching, by which a universal primer site and unique molecular identifiers were added, was used to make TCR beta cDNA libraries. Synthesis of cDNA was primed from the TCR beta constant segment and was followed by two consecutive PCR amplification steps. As for the original processing: MIGEC was used to demultiplex reads and group the reads by UMI, and MiTCR was used to assemble and quantify clonotypes. To exclude erroneous sequences, any TCR cDNA sequence not supported by at least two reads was discarded. The tcR package was used for downstream repertoire analysis, with clonotypes matched between fractions based on CDR3 nucleotide sequence plus V segment. Antigen specificity was annotated against VDJdb with VDJmatch, allowing one amino acid substitution in CDR3. After TCRdb reprocessed the reads, each CDR3 protein sequence was kept as one row, without DNA. TCRdb, rather than the study authors, made the V and J calls. The sample's clone listing holds about 540,000 distinct CDR3 sequences. Around 3.3% of the sample is taken by the ten largest.

Beyond this particular receptor, the publication reports: Whether the expanded NKG2C-expressing T cell clones were specific for HCMV antigens remained unclear. Those dominant clonotypes were again the most abundant among CD3+CD56-NKG2C+ cells in a few donors, at about 28.3-65%. In roughly 6 donors, the dominant CD3+CD56+NKG2C+ clonotypes ranked among the top 10 CD8+ clonotypes, making up 1.0-7.0% of CD8+ T cells.

Sequencing was carried out using blood T cells: a sorted CD56 or NKG2C T cell subset, CD4+ or CD8+ T cells, or bulk PBMC T cells (not recorded which). The receptor chain draws on TRBV15 and TRBJ2-1; absent DNA, TCRdb's TRBD1 call cannot be checked. The sequence derives from a man aged 18 to 30 in good health. Donor details come from another sample of the same person, matched by shared clones. The CDR3 corresponds to CATSRGIQGAYNEQFF.